These 29 T cell receptor beta chains came from one sample sequenced in a study of shared clonotypes between healthy human individuals. The table came from immunoSEQ multiplex PCR; TCRdb's copy has only in-frame clones and leaves some out. Of 2 million or so clones listed, roughly 95% are singletons. The sample was naive CD4+ T cells sorted from blood. Subset defined: CD45RA+ positively selected. Receptors were obtained from a man between 18 and 29 years old in good health.

This sequence joins TRBV2 and TRBJ1-4; 10 nucleotides match TRBD1. J was trimmed by 3 bases and V by 4 bases; bases with no gene match: 5. This CDR3 contains 16 residues. Germline V lookup: CDR1 SNHLY, CDR2 FYNNEI. CDR3 coding DNA: TGTGCCAGCAGTGGGACAGGGGGTATCCCTAATGAAAAACTGTTTTTT. Its protein is CASSGTGGIPNEKLFF.

The genes are TRBV7-6 and TRBJ2-1, with 9 bases identical to TRBD1. The CDR3 contains 15 residues. Per the germline V gene, CDR1 is SGHVS and CDR2 is FNYEAQ. V trimming: 5 bases; J trimming: 2 bases; junction bases outside the gene matches: 4. CDR3 region: CASSPDRGPYNEQFF. The DNA for the CDR3 is TGTGCCAGCAGCCCGGACAGGGGTCCCTACAATGAGCAGTTCTTC.

The chain combines TRBV10-2 with TRBJ2-7; D is undetermined. The germline CDR1 and CDR2 sequences are WSHSY and SAAADI. There are 11 residues in the CDR3. With 5 bases removed from V and 3 bases from J, the gap between germline ends came to 5 bases. In DNA, the CDR3 is TGCGCCAGCAGTTTCATCTACGAGCAGTACTTC. It codes for CASSFIYEQYF.

J is TRBJ1-1 and V is TRBV6-1; a weak D match, TRBD1 (5 bases). Germline-derived CDR1 and CDR2 are MNHNS and SASEGT. Trimming pared 3 bases from V and 0 bases from J, leaving 17 bases between. The CDR3 length is 17 residues. The CDR3 DNA sequence: TGTGCCAGCAGTGATTTTGCCCGGGGGATCGTGAACACTGAAGCTTTCTTT. Its translation: CASSDFARGIVNTEAFF.

The chain is built from TRBV5-1 and TRBJ2-7; D is unresolved. This CDR3 region has 15 residues. V was cut by 1 base and J by 2 bases, with 13 bases left in between. Per germline, CDR1 SGHRS and CDR2 YFSETQ. As DNA, the CDR3 is TGCGCCAGCAGCTTGATCCGGTCTTACGCCTACGAGCAGTACTTC. Its translation: CASSLIRSYAYEQYF.

This clone was seen a handful of times. The rearrangement links TRBV10-2 to TRBJ1-5; D gene uncertain. This CDR3 is built from 14 residues. Trimming took off 8 bases at V and 2 bases at J, with 13 bases between the two ends. From germline, CDR1 is WSHSY and CDR2 SAAADI. In DNA form, the CDR3 reads TGCGCCAGCTCCGAAGCACTCCGCAATCAGCCCCAGCATTTT. It codes for CASSEALRNQPQHF.

A remark on this clone: Other DNA sequences of this sample code for an identical CDR3. The chain couples TRBV7-9 to TRBJ1-3, with 8 bases identical to TRBD1. The CDR3 loop spans 15 amino acids. V trimming: 4 bases; J trimming: 0 bases; junction bases outside the gene matches: 2. Germline CDR1 is SEHNR and CDR2 is FQNEAQ (reference sequence). The CDR3 reads CASSSDRVSGNTIYF. The CDR3 nucleotides are TGTGCCAGCAGCTCGGACAGGGTCTCTGGAAACACCATATATTTT.

For this clone: It may be a read error: a sequence one base away is much more abundant. Other DNA sequences in this specimen translate into the identical CDR3. The V call is TRBV7-9, the J call TRBJ1-1, with D tentatively TRBD1 (5 bases). The germline gives CDR1 SEHNR, CDR2 FQNEAQ (reference sequence). The CDR3 is 13 residues long. The V end lost 5 bases, the J end lost 2 bases, and 9 bases lay between the germline ends. Written as DNA, the CDR3 is TGTGCCAGCAGCCTTCAGGGAAACACTGAAGCTTTCTTT. This encodes CASSLQGNTEAFF.

V is TRBV15 and J is TRBJ1-1; no firm D call. V was trimmed by 0 bases and J by 6 bases, leaving 14 bases between them. The CDR3 is 15 residues long. Germline assignment: CDR1 LNHNV and CDR2 YYDKDF (reference sequence). The CDR3 reads CATSRDLDGISEAFF. For the CDR3, the DNA is TGTGCCACCAGCAGAGATCTGGACGGAATATCTGAAGCTTTCTTT.

J is TRBJ1-1 and V is TRBV18; possible D gene TRBD1, 5 bases. CDR1 is KGHSH and CDR2 is LQKENI in the germline V gene. V was clipped by 3 bases and J by 0 bases, with 14 bases between them. The CDR3 is made up of 16 amino acids. As DNA, the CDR3 is TGTGCCAGCTCACCCATACAGGATATCATGAACACTGAAGCTTTCTTT. Its protein product is CASSPIQDIMNTEAFF.

This chain links TRBV6-6 with TRBJ1-5, with D perhaps TRBD1 (6 bases). Germline V gives CDR1 MNHNY, CDR2 SVGAGI (reference sequence). CDR3 length: 15 amino acids. Trimming cost V 6 bases and J 2 bases, with 14 bases left between them. Written as DNA, the CDR3 is TGTGCCAGCAGCTCCTCCGACAGGCGCAATCAGCCCCAGCATTTT. It translates to CASSSSDRRNQPQHF.

The chain joins TRBV18 to TRBJ1-1, with a tentative D call TRBD1 (5 bases). Germline V gives CDR1 KGHSH, CDR2 LQKENI. This CDR3 has 16 residues. The ends were cut back, 1 base at V and 7 bases at J, with 19 bases in the middle. CDR3 protein: CASSPRGALTLGEAFF. CDR3 bases: TGTGCCAGCTCACCACGGGGCGCTCTGACTTTGGGTGAAGCTTTCTTT.

The CDR3 protein is CASSDRTGSYEQYF. The DNA for the CDR3 is TGTGCCAGCAGCGACCGGACAGGCTCCTACGAGCAGTACTTC. This chain uses TRBV7-2 with TRBJ2-7, with 7 bases matching TRBD1. CDR3 length equals 14 residues. Germline assignment: CDR1 SGHTA and CDR2 FQGNSA. The ends lost 5 bases at V and 0 bases at J; junction bases unmatched: 4.

The J gene is TRBJ1-5, the V gene TRBV4-1, with D hard to call. There are 15 residues in the CDR3. Germline V gene data show CDR1 as MGHRA and CDR2 as YSYEKL. Deletions cut 5 bases from V and 0 bases from J, with 11 bases between. Here the CDR3 reads CASSSSGYSNQPQHF. The CDR3 nucleotides read TGCGCCAGCAGCTCTTCAGGATATAGCAATCAGCCCCAGCATTTT.

This clone was picked up one time. The V call is TRBV10-3, the J call TRBJ2-7; 10 positions match TRBD2. The CDR3 is 14 amino acids. Germline V gene lookup returns CDR1 ENHRY and CDR2 SYGVKD. With 10 bases clipped from V and 3 bases from J, the junction kept 9 bases outside the gene matches. CDR3 DNA: TGTGCCACCCGTCGGACTAGCGGTAACTACGAGCAGTACTTC. Its translation: CATRRTSGNYEQYF.

This CDR3 reads CASNNGGGGRTDTQYF. Written as DNA, the CDR3 is TGCGCCAGCAATAACGGGGGCGGGGGCCGCACAGATACGCAGTATTTT. This chain uses TRBV10-1 with TRBJ2-3; possibly TRBD2 for D (7 bases). CDR3 length equals 16 residues. Germline CDR1 WNHNN, CDR2 SYGVQD (reference sequence). Trimming stripped 7 bases from V and 1 base from J, with 18 bases between.

This chain links TRBV7-2 with TRBJ2-1, with 7 bases that match TRBD2. Germline trimming cut 9 bases from V and 0 bases from J; bases unmatched to any gene: 14. There are 17 residues in the CDR3. The germline V gene encodes CDR1 SGHTA and CDR2 FQGNSA. The CDR3 reads CASQPLTSASSYNEQFF. CDR3 nucleotides: TGTGCCAGTCAACCTTTAACTAGCGCGAGCTCCTACAATGAGCAGTTCTTC.

This chain links TRBV10-3 with TRBJ2-3; a weak D match, TRBD2 (6 bases). Germline-derived CDR1 and CDR2 are ENHRY and SYGVKD. V was clipped by 10 bases and J by 2 bases, with 10 bases between them. CDR3 length: 12 amino acids. CDR3 loop: CATRDFTDTQYF. CDR3 sequence (DNA): TGTGCCACGCGGGACTTCACAGATACGCAGTATTTT.

This clone was counted a single time. This chain uses TRBV7-6 with TRBJ2-7; D might be TRBD2 (5 bases). CDR1 is SGHVS and CDR2 is FNYEAQ in the germline V gene. Trimming took 5 bases from V and 9 from J, leaving 17 bases between them. This CDR3 comprises 13 residues. CDR3 in DNA: TGTGCCAGCAGCCCTAGGGTAGAGGGTGGGCAGTACTTC. Protein product: CASSPRVEGGQYF.

The CDR3 DNA reads TGTGCCTGGAACGGGGACACAAATTTAAATTCACCCCTCCACTTT. It yields the protein CAWNGDTNLNSPLHF. The chain has TRBV30 and TRBJ1-6, with D perhaps TRBD1 (6 bases). Germline CDR1 is GTSNPN and CDR2 is SVGIG (reference sequence). The CDR3 extends over 15 amino acids. Between the trimmed V and J ends, which lost 4 bases and 7 bases, there was a span of 17 bases.

As concerns this clone: Other DNA sequences in the sample encode the same CDR3. The J gene is TRBJ2-3, the V gene TRBV29-1; D unresolved. The V end was cut by 4 bases, the J end by 0 bases, with 5 bases between. The germline V gene encodes CDR1 SQVTM and CDR2 ANQGSEA. The CDR3 contains 12 residues. The CDR3 protein is CSVGRSTDTQYF. For the CDR3, the DNA is TGCAGCGTTGGGCGTAGCACAGATACGCAGTATTTT.

J is TRBJ2-7 and V is TRBV7-2; 7 nucleotides match TRBD2. The ends lost 5 bases at V and 4 bases at J; junction bases unmatched: 5. The germline V gene encodes CDR1 SGHTA and CDR2 FQGNSA. This CDR3 contains 13 residues. The CDR3 coding sequence is TGTGCCAGCAGCGCTACGCGGGGGTACGAGCAGTACTTC. It codes for CASSATRGYEQYF. Full variable domain (outside the CDR3, taken from reference TRBV7-2 and TRBJ2-7): GAGVSQSPSNKVTEKGKDVELRCDPISGHTALYWYRQSLGQGLEFLIYFQGNSAPDKSGLPSDRFSAERTGGSVSTLTIQRTQQEDSAVYLCASSATRGYEQYFGPGTRLTVT.

The V and J genes are TRBV27 and TRBJ2-1; D perhaps matches TRBD2 (5 bases). CDR3 length: 15 residues. The germline V and J ends were trimmed by 5 bases and 6 bases, with 17 bases remaining between them. Germline lookup yields CDR1 MNHEY and CDR2 SMNVEV (reference sequence). The CDR3 nucleotides read TGTGCCAGCAGTAGCCCCTCGAGGGTCCCCAATGAGCAGTTCTTC. It yields the protein CASSSPSRVPNEQFF.

The chain uses TRBV7-2 and TRBJ2-7; TRBD1 aligns across 10 bases. Trimming cost V 4 bases and J 3 bases; bases outside gene matches: 6. There are 15 residues in the CDR3. CDR1 is SGHTA and CDR2 is FQGNSA in the germline V gene. The CDR3 loop is CASSSGTGVIYEQYF. For the CDR3, the DNA is TGTGCCAGCAGCTCCGGGACAGGGGTAATCTACGAGCAGTACTTC.

This chain links TRBV13 with TRBJ1-2; D is perhaps TRBD1 (5 bases). The CDR3 extends over 14 amino acids. The germline gives CDR1 PRHDT, CDR2 FYEKMQ (reference sequence). Trimming took 7 bases from V and 5 from J, leaving 17 bases between them. DNA of the CDR3: TGTGCCAGCACTTTAAGAGGGGTGCCTTATGGCTACACCTTC. This encodes CASTLRGVPYGYTF.

V and J are TRBV28 and TRBJ1-2, with D perhaps matching TRBD1 (6 bases). The CDR3 consists of 15 residues. Germline lookup yields CDR1 MDHEN and CDR2 SYDVKM. Trimming cost V 2 bases and J 1 base, with 11 bases left between them. CDR3 sequence reads: CASSLAGALNYGYTF. The CDR3 nucleotides are TGTGCCAGCAGTTTAGCAGGGGCACTTAACTATGGCTACACCTTC.

CDR3 DNA sequence: TGCGCCAGCAGCTTGTGGAGACAGGGGGCATCTGGGGCCAACGTCCTGACTTTC. It is translated as CASSLWRQGASGANVLTF. J is TRBJ2-6 and V is TRBV5-1; 10 nucleotides line up with TRBD1. There are 18 residues in the CDR3. V shed 1 base and J 1 base; nucleotides not matched to a gene: 5. Germline V gives CDR1 SGHRS, CDR2 YFSETQ.

The chain has TRBV30 and TRBJ2-1; a weak D match, TRBD2 (6 bases). The CDR3 is 13 residues long. The germline gives CDR1 GTSNPN, CDR2 SVGIG (reference sequence). Trimming left V 8 bases short and J 0 bases short, with 11 bases between. This CDR3 reads CALGRGSYNEQFF. The CDR3 nucleotides read TGTGCCCTCGGGAGAGGCTCCTACAATGAGCAGTTCTTC.

The rearrangement joins TRBV5-4 to TRBJ2-1, with 7 bases matching TRBD1. From germline, CDR1 is SGHNT and CDR2 YYREEE (reference sequence). The trim removed 4 bases at V and 0 bases at J, leaving 4 bases unmatched. The CDR3 covers 15 residues. The CDR3 bases are TGTGCCAGCAGCCAAGGGACAGACTCCTACAATGAGCAGTTCTTC. Protein sequence: CASSQGTDSYNEQFF. Based on the CDR3 plus reference TRBV5-4 and TRBJ2-1, the full variable domain is ETGVTQSPTHLIKTRGQQVTLRCSSQSGHNTVSWYQQALGQGPQFIFQYYREEENGRGNFPPRFSGLQFPNYSSELNVNALELDDSALYLCASSQGTDSYNEQFFGPGTRLTVL.